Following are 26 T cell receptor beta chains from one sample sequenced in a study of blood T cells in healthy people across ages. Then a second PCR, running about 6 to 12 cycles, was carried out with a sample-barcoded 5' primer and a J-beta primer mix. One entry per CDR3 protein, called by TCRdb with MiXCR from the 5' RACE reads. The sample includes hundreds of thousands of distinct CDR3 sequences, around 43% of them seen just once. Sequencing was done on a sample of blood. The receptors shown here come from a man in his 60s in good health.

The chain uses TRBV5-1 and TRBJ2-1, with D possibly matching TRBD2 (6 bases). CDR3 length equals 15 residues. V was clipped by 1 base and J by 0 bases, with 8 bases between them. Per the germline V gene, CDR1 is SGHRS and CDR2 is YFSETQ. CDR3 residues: CASSLNGGSYNEQFF. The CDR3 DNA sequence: TGCGCCAGCAGCTTGAACGGGGGCTCCTACAATGAGCAGTTCTTC.

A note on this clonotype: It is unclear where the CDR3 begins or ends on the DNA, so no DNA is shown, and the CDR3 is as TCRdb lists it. The CDR3: CASSSSPTGASVLTF. The chain is built from TRBV6-6 and TRBJ2-6. From its first to its last residue, the CDR3 has 15 amino acids. CDR1 and CDR2 (germline): MNHNY, SVGAGI (reference sequence).

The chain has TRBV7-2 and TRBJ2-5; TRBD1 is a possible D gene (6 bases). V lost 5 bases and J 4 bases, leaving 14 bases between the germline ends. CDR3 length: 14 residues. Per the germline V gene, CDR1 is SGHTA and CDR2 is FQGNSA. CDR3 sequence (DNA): TGTGCCAGCAGCCCAAGCACAGGGACAGAGACCCAGTACTTC. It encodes CASSPSTGTETQYF.

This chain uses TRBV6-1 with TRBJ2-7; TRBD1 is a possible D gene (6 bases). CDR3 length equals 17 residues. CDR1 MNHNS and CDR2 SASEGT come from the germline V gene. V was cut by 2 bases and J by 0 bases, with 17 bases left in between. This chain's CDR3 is CASSETRWGPPSYEQYF. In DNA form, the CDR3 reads TGTGCCAGCAGTGAAACCCGTTGGGGGCCGCCCTCCTACGAGCAGTACTTC.

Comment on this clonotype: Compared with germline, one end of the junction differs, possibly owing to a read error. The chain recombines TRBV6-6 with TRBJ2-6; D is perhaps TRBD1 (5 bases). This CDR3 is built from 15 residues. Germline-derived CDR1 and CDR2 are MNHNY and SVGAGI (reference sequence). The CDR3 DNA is TGTGCCAGCAGTCCCCAGGGCTCTGGGGCCAACATCCTGACTTTC. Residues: CASSPQGSGANILTF.

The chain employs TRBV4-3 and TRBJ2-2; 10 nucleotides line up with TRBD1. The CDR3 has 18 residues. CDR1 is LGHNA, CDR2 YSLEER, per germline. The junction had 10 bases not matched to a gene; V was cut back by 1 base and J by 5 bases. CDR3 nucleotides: TGCGCCAGCAGCCAAGGCCAAATGGGACAGGGGACTACCGGGGAGCTGTTTTTT. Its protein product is CASSQGQMGQGTTGELFF.

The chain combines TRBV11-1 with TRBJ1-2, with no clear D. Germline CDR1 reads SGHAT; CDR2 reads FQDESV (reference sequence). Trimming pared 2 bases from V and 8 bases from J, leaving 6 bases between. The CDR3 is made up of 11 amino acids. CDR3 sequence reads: CASSLRWGYTF. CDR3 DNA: TGTGCCAGCAGCTTACGGTGGGGCTACACCTTC.

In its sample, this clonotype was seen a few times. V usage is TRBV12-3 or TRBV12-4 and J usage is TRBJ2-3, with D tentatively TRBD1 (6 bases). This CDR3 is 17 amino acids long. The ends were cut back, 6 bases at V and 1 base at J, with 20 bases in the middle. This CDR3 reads CASRTGHSSVGTDTQYF. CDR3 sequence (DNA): TGTGCCAGCAGAACGGGACACTCGTCAGTGGGCACAGATACGCAGTATTTT.

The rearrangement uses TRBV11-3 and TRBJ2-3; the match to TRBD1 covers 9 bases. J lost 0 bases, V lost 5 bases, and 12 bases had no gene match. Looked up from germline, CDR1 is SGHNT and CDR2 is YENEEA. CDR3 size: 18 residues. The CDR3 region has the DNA TGTGCCAGCAGCAGCCCCCGGACAGGGGTACACAGCACAGATACGCAGTATTTT. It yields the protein CASSSPRTGVHSTDTQYF.

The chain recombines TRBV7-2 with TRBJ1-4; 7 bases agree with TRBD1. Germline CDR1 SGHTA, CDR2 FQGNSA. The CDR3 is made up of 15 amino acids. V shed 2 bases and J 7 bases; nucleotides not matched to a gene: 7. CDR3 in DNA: TGTGCCAGCAGCTTACAGGGACAGAGAGCTGAAAAACTGTTTTTT. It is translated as CASSLQGQRAEKLFF. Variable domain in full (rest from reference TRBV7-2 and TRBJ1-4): GAGVSQSPSNKVTEKGKDVELRCDPISGHTALYWYRQSLGQGLEFLIYFQGNSAPDKSGLPSDRFSAERTGGSVSTLTIQRTQQEDSAVYLCASSLQGQRAEKLFFGSGTQLSVL.

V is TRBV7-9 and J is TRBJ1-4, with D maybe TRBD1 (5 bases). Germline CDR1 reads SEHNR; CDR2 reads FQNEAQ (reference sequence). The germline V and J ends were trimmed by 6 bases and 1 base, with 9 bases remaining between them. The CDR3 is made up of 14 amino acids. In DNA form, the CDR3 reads TGTGCCAGCAGAAGAGGGGTAACTAATGAAAAACTGTTTTTT. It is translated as CASRRGVTNEKLFF.

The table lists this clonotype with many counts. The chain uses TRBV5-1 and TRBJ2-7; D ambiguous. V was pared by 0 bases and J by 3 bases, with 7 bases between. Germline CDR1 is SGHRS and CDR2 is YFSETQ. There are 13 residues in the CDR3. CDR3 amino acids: CASSLVGFYEQYF. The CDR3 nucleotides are TGCGCCAGCAGCTTGGTGGGGTTCTACGAGCAGTACTTC.

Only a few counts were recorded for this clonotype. CDR3 sequence: CASRPGTGATDTQYF. Here the CDR3 DNA reads TGTGCCAGCAGACCCGGGACAGGCGCCACAGATACGCAGTATTTT. The V and J genes are TRBV9 and TRBJ2-3; 8 bases match TRBD1. This CDR3 is 15 amino acids long. The V and J ends lost 5 bases and 2 bases, in that order; junction bases with no gene match: 7. Germline V gives CDR1 SGDLS, CDR2 YYNGEE. The whole variable domain, remainder taken from reference TRBV9 and TRBJ2-3, is DSGVTQTPKHLITATGQRVTLRCSPRSGDLSVYWYQQSLDQGLQFLIQYYNGEERAKGNILERFSAQQFPDLHSELNLSSLELGDSALYFCASRPGTGATDTQYFGPGTRLTVL.

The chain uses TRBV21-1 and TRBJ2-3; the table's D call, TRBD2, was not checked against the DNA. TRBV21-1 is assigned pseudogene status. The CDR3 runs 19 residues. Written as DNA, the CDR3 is TGTGCCAGTAGCGGCAGTCGGGTAGCGGGGGATAGGGGCACAGATACGCAGTATTTT. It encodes CASSGSRVAGDRGTDTQYF.

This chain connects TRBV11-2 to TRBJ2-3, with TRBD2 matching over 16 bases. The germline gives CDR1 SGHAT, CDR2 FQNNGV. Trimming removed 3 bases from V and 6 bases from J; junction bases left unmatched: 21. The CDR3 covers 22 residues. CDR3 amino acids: CASSFRGLGLAGGQGVLDTQYF. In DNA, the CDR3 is TGTGCCAGCAGCTTTAGGGGGTTGGGACTAGCGGGGGGGCAAGGTGTTTTGGATACGCAGTATTTT.

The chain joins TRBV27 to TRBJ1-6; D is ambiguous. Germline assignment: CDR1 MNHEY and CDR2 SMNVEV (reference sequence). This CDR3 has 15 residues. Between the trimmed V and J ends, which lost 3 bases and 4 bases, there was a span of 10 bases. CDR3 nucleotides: TGTGCCAGCAGTTTTAATCGGGGATATAATTCACCCCTCCACTTT. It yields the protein CASSFNRGYNSPLHF.

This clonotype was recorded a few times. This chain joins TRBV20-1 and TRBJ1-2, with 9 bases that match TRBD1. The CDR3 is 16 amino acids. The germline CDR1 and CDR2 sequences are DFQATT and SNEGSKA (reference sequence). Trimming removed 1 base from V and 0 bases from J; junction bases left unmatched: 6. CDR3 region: CSARGGGTGPNYGYTF. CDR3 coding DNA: TGCAGTGCTAGAGGAGGGGGGACAGGGCCTAACTATGGCTACACCTTC.

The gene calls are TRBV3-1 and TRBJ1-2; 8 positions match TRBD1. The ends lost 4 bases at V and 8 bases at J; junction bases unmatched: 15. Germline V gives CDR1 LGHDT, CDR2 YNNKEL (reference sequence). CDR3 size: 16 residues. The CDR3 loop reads CASSPGPDRTGYGYTF. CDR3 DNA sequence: TGTGCCAGCAGCCCCGGCCCGGACAGGACAGGGTACGGCTACACCTTC.

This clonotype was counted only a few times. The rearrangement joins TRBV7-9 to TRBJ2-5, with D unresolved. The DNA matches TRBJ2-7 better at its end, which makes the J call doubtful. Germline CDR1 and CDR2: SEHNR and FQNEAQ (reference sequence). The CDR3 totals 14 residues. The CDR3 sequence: CASSPTTVGNEQYF. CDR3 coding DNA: TGTGCCAGCAGCCCCACGACCGTGGGTAACGAGCAGTACTTC.

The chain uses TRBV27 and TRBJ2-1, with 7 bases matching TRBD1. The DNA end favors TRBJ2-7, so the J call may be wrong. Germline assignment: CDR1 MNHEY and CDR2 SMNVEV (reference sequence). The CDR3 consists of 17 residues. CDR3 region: CASSFSNRGFPYNEQYF. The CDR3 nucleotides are TGTGCCAGCAGTTTTTCTAACAGGGGATTTCCATACAATGAGCAGTACTTC.

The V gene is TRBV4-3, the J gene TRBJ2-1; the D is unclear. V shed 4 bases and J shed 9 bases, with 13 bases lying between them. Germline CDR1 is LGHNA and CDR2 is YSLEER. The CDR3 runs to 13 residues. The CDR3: CASSRDFGLEQFF. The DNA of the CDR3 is TGCGCCAGCAGCCGAGATTTTGGTCTTGAGCAGTTCTTC.

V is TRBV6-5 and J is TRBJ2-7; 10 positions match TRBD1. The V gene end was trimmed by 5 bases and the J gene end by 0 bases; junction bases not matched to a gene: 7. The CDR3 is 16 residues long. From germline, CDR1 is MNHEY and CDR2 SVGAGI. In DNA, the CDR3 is TGTGCCAGCAGTCACCGCCGGGACAGGGGCTCCTACGAGCAGTACTTC. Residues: CASSHRRDRGSYEQYF.

Written as DNA, the CDR3 is TGTGCCAGCAGCCGGGGCGGGAACAACTATGGCTACACCTTC. Its protein product is CASSRGGNNYGYTF. The chain combines TRBV5-6 with TRBJ1-2, with D possibly being TRBD1 (5 bases). CDR1 and CDR2 (germline): SGHDT, YYEEEE. This CDR3 is built from 14 residues. Trimming left V 4 bases short and J 2 bases short, with 12 bases between.

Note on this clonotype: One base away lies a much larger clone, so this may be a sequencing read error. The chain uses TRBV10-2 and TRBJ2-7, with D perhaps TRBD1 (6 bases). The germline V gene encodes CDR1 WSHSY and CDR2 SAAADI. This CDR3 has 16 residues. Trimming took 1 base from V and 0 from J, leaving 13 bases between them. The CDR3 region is CASSEWGTLGSYEQYF. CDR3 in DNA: TGCGCCAGCAGTGAGTGGGGGACATTGGGCTCCTACGAGCAGTACTTC.

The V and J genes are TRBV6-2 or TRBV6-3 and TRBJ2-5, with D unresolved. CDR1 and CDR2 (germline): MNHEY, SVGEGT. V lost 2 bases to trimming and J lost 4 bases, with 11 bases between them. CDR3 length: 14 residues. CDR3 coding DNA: TGTGCCAGCAGTTACGTGGTTAGGAGAGAGACCCAGTACTTC. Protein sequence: CASSYVVRRETQYF.

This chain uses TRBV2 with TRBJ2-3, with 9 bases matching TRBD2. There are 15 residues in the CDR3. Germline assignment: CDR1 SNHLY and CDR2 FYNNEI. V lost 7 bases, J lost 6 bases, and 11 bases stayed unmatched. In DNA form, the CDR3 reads TGTGCCAGCATTTCAAGGTTGCTAGCGGGGGATACGCAGTATTTT. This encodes CASISRLLAGDTQYF.